Shown below are 2 T cell receptor beta chains from a single sample sequenced in a study of blood T cells in healthy people across ages. With a J-beta primer mix and a sample-barcoded 5' primer, a second PCR ran roughly 6 to 12 cycles. MiXCR, applied by TCRdb to the 5' RACE reads, yields one record per CDR3 protein. This sample yields some 1,000,000 distinct CDR3 sequences, of which about 25% are seen a single time; approximately 0.75% belongs to the top ten. The sample was also reused in another study, on T cells of mothers and their children.

Sequencing used blood. These TCRs come from a girl between 2 and 10 years old in good health.

The chain joins TRBV13 to TRBJ2-5; D possibly corresponds to TRBD2 (7 bases). The J call may be in error: the DNA end matches TRBJ2-7 better. Per germline, CDR1 PRHDT and CDR2 FYEKMQ (reference sequence). CDR3 length: 15 residues. The CDR3 DNA reads TGTGCCAGCAGTGATACGGGGGGCAACTCCTACGAGCAGTACTTC. It codes for CASSDTGGNSYEQYF.

In the case of this clonotype: The junction departs from the called germline gene at one end, perhaps through a read error. The genes are TRBV20-1 and TRBJ2-7, with D possibly called TRBD1 or TRBD2 (5 bases each). This CDR3 spans 13 amino acids. Germline V gene data show CDR1 as DFQATT and CDR2 as SNEGSKA (reference sequence). The CDR3 is CSATGTRSYEQYF. DNA for the CDR3: TGTAGTGCAACCGGGACGCGCTCCTACGAGCAGTACTTC.